This TCR beta chain was sequenced in a study of T cells after posttransplantation cyclophosphamide. V gave up 4 bases and J gave up 2 bases; unmatched junction bases: 11. CDR3 length: 17 residues. Germline assignment: CDR1 SGHVS and CDR2 FQNEAQ. Profiled with immunoSEQ multiplex PCR; TCRdb holds only in-frame clones, not every one. Of 9,000 to 9,500 clones listed, over 95% are singletons. Turning to this clone: The antigen remains undetermined.

Study-wide points: Skin or GI-infiltrating T cells shared few TRB sequences with blood. TRB clonality was highly associated with recipient CMV seropositivity and reactivation.

Cells defined as naive were viable CD3+CD4+ or CD3+CD8+ and CCR7+CD45RA+CD45RO-CD95-CD27+CD28+. This receptor was taken from a man aged 50-60 years in good health, CMV-negative, and a related stem cell transplant donor. The sequenced material came from naive CD8+ T cells sorted from PBMCs. The chain uses TRBV7-8 and TRBJ1-5; 7 nucleotides match TRBD1. The CDR3 is CASSSGQAGWGNQPQHF. The CDR3 nucleotides read TGTGCCAGCAGCTCCGGACAGGCCGGCTGGGGCAATCAGCCCCAGCATTTT.